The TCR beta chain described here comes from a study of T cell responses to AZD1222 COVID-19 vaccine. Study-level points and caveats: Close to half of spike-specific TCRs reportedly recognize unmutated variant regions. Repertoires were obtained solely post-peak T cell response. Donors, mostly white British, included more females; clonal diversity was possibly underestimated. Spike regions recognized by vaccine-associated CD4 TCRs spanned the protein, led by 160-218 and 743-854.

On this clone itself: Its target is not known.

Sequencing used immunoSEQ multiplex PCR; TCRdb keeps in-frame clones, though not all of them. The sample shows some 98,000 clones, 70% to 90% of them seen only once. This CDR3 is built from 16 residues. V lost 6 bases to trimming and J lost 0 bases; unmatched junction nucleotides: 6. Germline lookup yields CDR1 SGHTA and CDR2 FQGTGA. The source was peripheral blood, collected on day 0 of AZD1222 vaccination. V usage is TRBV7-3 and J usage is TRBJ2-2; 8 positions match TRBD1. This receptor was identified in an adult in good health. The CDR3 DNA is TGTGCCAGCAGACGTGGACAGGGCGCGAACACCGGGGAGCTGTTTTTT. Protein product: CASRRGQGANTGELFF.